The rows below give T cell receptor beta chains drawn from one sample of a study of cytomegalovirus exposure and HLA in healthy donors. Measured with immunoSEQ multiplex PCR; TCRdb has only the in-frame clones, and not every one. The sample lists over 100,000 clones; roughly 70% were seen once. Material for sequencing was PBMCs. The receptors originated from a man aged 35-49 years in good health and CMV-seropositive. CDR3s include the opening cysteine and the closing phenylalanine or tryptophan. Each record gives: D gene, J gene, clone size, V gene, CDR3 protein, CDR3 DNA. The D gene is left open where the match is weak. A row's size may be missing; if present it is once, few, many or a size class.

TRBD2 | TRBJ2-3 | NA | TRBV9 | CASSGRASGRAEIDTQYF | TGTGCCAGCAGCGGAAGGGCTAGCGGGAGGGCCGAGATAGATACGCAGTATTTT
NA | TRBJ2-3 | NA | TRBV25-1 | CASNPGGRGTDTQYF | TGTGCCAGCAACCCAGGTGGGCGAGGCACAGATACGCAGTATTTT
NA | TRBJ2-3 | NA | TRBV19 | CASSPRRVAVSTDTQYF | TGTGCCAGTAGTCCCCGGAGGGTGGCGGTTAGCACAGATACGCAGTATTTT
NA | TRBJ1-3 | NA | TRBV28 | CASRGKRSGNTIYF | TGTGCCAGTAGGGGGAAAAGGTCTGGAAACACCATATATTTT
NA | TRBJ2-7 | NA | TRBV7-2 | CASSLESGNYEQYF | TGTGCCAGCAGCTTAGAGTCGGGGAACTACGAGCAGTACTTC
TRBD1 | TRBJ2-7 | few | TRBV5-1 | CASSSRDRRNYEQYF | TGCGCCAGCAGCTCGAGGGACAGGAGAAACTACGAGCAGTACTTC
NA | TRBJ2-3 | once | TRBV5-1 | CASSSAQGSERTQYF | TGCGCCAGCAGCTCCGCGCAGGGTTCGGAGAGAACGCAGTATTTT
TRBD1 | TRBJ2-5 | NA | TRBV5-4 | CASSRGQGSETQYF | TGTGCCAGCAGCCGGGGACAGGGATCGGAGACCCAGTACTTC
NA | TRBJ1-4 | NA | TRBV5-1 | CASSRGGTNEKLFF | TGCGCCAGCTCACGGGGGGGCACTAATGAAAAACTGTTTTTT
NA | TRBJ2-1 | NA | TRBV2 | CASRWERNNEQFF | TGTGCCAGCAGATGGGAGAGGAACAATGAGCAGTTCTTC
TRBD1 | TRBJ2-1 | NA | TRBV4-1 | CASSQDRGQGLVNEQFF | TGCGCCAGCAGCCAAGATCGGGGACAGGGCTTGGTGAATGAGCAGTTCTTC
TRBD1 | TRBJ2-5 | NA | TRBV30 | CAWSSGQDSQETQYF | TGTGCCTGGAGCTCCGGACAGGACTCTCAAGAGACCCAGTACTTC
TRBD2 | TRBJ2-1 | NA | TRBV19 | CASSRLAGGPNEQFF | TGTGCCAGTAGCCGACTAGCGGGGGGGCCCAATGAGCAGTTCTTC
TRBD2 | TRBJ2-7 | NA | TRBV7-9 | CASSSGTSGYEQYF | TGTGCCAGCAGCTCGGGGACTAGCGGGTACGAGCAGTACTTC
TRBD2 | TRBJ2-7 | NA | TRBV10-2 | CAAGVTSGSEQYF | TGCGCCGCGGGGGTGACTAGCGGGAGCGAGCAGTACTTC
NA | TRBJ2-2 | few | TRBV19 | CASSTHSGGQGARTGELFF | TGTGCCAGTAGTACACATTCGGGAGGCCAGGGGGCGCGCACCGGGGAGCTGTTTTTT
NA | TRBJ1-1 | few | TRBV7-9 | CASSLGGHTEAFF | TGTGCCAGCAGCTTAGGGGGGCACACTGAAGCTTTCTTT
NA | TRBJ2-7 | once | TRBV5-1 | CASSSRGGEQYF | TGCGCCAGCAGCTCACGGGGAGGCGAGCAGTACTTC
NA | TRBJ1-1 | NA | TRBV30 | CAWSYRSLRPEAFF | TGTGCCTGGAGTTACAGGTCCTTGAGGCCTGAAGCTTTCTTT
NA | TRBJ1-1 | NA | TRBV10-3 | CATVEGGTEAFF | TGTGCCACCGTGGAGGGTGGGACTGAAGCTTTCTTT
TRBD2 | TRBJ2-7 | NA | TRBV30 | CAWSVLLRGEGEQYF | TGTGCCTGGAGTGTACTTTTGCGGGGGGAGGGAGAGCAGTACTTC
NA | TRBJ2-2 | NA | TRBV27 | CASGRNAGINTGELFF | TGTGCCAGCGGTCGAAACGCAGGGATTAACACCGGGGAGCTGTTTTTT
NA | TRBJ1-4 | NA | TRBV28 | CASTQGGQRSEKLFF | TGTGCCAGCACCCAGGGAGGACAAAGGAGTGAAAAACTGTTTTTT
NA | TRBJ2-5 | once | TRBV20-1 | CSARSETQYF | TGCAGTGCTAGAAGCGAAACCCAGTACTTC
NA | TRBJ2-2 | few | TRBV25-1 | CASRGGGWNTGELFF | TGTGCCAGCAGAGGGGGGGGATGGAACACCGGGGAGCTGTTTTTT
NA | TRBJ2-5 | NA | TRBV5-1 | CASSLTGVIQETQYF | TGCGCCAGCAGCTTAACGGGGGTTATCCAAGAGACCCAGTACTTC
NA | TRBJ1-6 | NA | TRBV11-3 | CASSSRDNSPLHF | TGTGCCAGCAGCTCCAGGGATAATTCACCCCTCCACTTT
NA | TRBJ1-5 | NA | TRBV19 | CASSQYGGSNQPQHF | TGTGCCAGTAGTCAGTATGGAGGTAGCAATCAGCCCCAGCATTTT
TRBD1 | TRBJ1-1 | NA | TRBV27 | CASSSRGLGTEAFF | TGTGCCAGCAGTTCCAGGGGGCTCGGGACTGAAGCTTTCTTT
TRBD2 | TRBJ2-3 | NA | TRBV19 | CASSIVSGGPTDTQYF | TGTGCCAGTAGTATAGTGAGCGGGGGCCCCACAGATACGCAGTATTTT
TRBD1 | TRBJ1-2 | NA | TRBV29-1 | CSVPGGYGYTF | TGCAGCGTTCCAGGGGGCTATGGCTACACCTTC
TRBD2 | TRBJ2-7 | once | TRBV6-6 | CASSYLSGSSYEQYF | TGTGCCAGCAGTTACCTTAGCGGGAGCTCCTACGAGCAGTACTTC
NA | TRBJ2-2 | NA | TRBV5-1 | CASSFRGEIPNTGELFF | TGCGCCAGCAGCTTCAGGGGAGAGATACCAAACACCGGGGAGCTGTTTTTT
NA | TRBJ2-3 | NA | TRBV9 | CASSVVGASADTQYF | TGTGCCAGCAGCGTAGTCGGAGCGTCGGCAGATACGCAGTATTTT
NA | TRBJ1-4 | NA | TRBV28 | CASRKGPRRGGKLFF | TGTGCCAGCAGAAAGGGGCCACGTCGAGGGGGAAAACTGTTTTTT
TRBD1 | TRBJ1-2 | once | TRBV7-9 | CASSRRDRGSVDGYTF | TGTGCCAGCAGCCGTCGGGACAGGGGGTCGGTAGATGGCTACACCTTC
NA | TRBJ1-5 | NA | TRBV6-6 | CASSSQAGNQPQHF | TGTGCCAGCAGTTCACAGGCGGGCAATCAGCCCCAGCATTTT
NA | TRBJ1-1 | NA | TRBV21-1 | CASSKRQGGKTEAFF | TGTGCCAGCAGCAAGCGTCAGGGGGGTAAGACTGAAGCTTTCTTT
TRBD1 | TRBJ2-5 | NA | TRBV18 | CASSPSRQGAGETQYF | TGTGCCAGCTCACCCTCTCGACAGGGGGCCGGAGAGACCCAGTACTTC
TRBD1 | TRBJ1-1 | NA | TRBV5-1 | CASRGQGYTEAFF | TGCGCCAGCAGAGGACAGGGTTACACTGAAGCTTTCTTT
TRBD2 | TRBJ2-1 | NA | TRBV9 | CASSVAAELAGVVGEQFF | TGTGCCAGCAGCGTAGCTGCGGAACTAGCGGGAGTGGTTGGTGAGCAGTTCTTC
NA | TRBJ2-3 | NA | TRBV7-6 | CASSLSGPSTDTQYF | TGTGCCAGCAGCCTGAGCGGGCCTAGCACAGATACGCAGTATTTT
NA | TRBJ2-2 | NA | TRBV5-4 | CASSFHVQGLHGELFF | TGTGCCAGCAGCTTTCACGTACAGGGTCTTCACGGGGAGCTGTTTTTT
NA | TRBJ1-4 | NA | TRBV6-5 | CASSYSGTTEKLFF | TGTGCCAGCAGTTACTCGGGGACAACTGAAAAACTGTTTTTT
TRBD2 | TRBJ2-5 | once | TRBV27 | CASSPWGAGESETQYF | TGTGCCAGCTCCCCGTGGGGAGCGGGAGAAAGTGAGACCCAGTACTTC
NA | TRBJ2-7 | NA | TRBV19 | CASSIRDTYYEQYF | TGTGCCAGTAGTATTAGGGACACATACTACGAGCAGTACTTC
TRBD1 | TRBJ2-5 | few | TRBV12-5 | CASGNDREAMETQYF | TGTGCTAGTGGGAACGACAGGGAAGCTATGGAGACCCAGTACTTC
NA | TRBJ2-2 | NA | TRBV9 | CASSAVGQGYTGELFF | TGTGCCAGCAGCGCGGTGGGGCAGGGGTACACCGGGGAGCTGTTTTTT
TRBD1 | TRBJ2-6 | NA | TRBV15 | CATSSTGTGNVNGANVLTF | TGTGCCACCAGCAGTACCGGGACAGGAAATGTTAATGGGGCCAACGTCCTGACTTTC
NA | TRBJ1-3 | NA | TRBV4-2 | CASSQQRNSGNTIYF | TGTGCCAGCAGCCAACAGCGGAACTCTGGAAACACCATATATTTT
TRBD1 | TRBJ2-7 | NA | TRBV28 | CASSRRTGTGYEQYF | TGTGCCAGCAGTCGACGGACAGGGACTGGCTACGAGCAGTACTTC
NA | TRBJ1-2 | NA | TRBV11-2 | CASSFSSGAGVGYTF | TGTGCCAGCAGCTTTAGTTCAGGGGCAGGGGTTGGCTACACCTTC
NA | TRBJ1-1 | NA | TRBV7-9 | CASSLDAGEAFF | TGTGCCAGCAGCTTAGATGCCGGTGAAGCTTTCTTT
TRBD1 | TRBJ2-1 | NA | TRBV28 | CASMMGTGWDEQFF | TGTGCCAGCATGATGGGGACAGGGTGGGATGAGCAGTTCTTC
TRBD1 | TRBJ1-1 | NA | TRBV6-6 | CASSLGQFEAFF | TGTGCCAGCAGCTTGGGACAGTTTGAAGCTTTCTTT
NA | TRBJ2-7 | NA | TRBV28 | CASTSRELSYEQYF | TGTGCCAGCACTTCGAGGGAGCTCTCCTACGAGCAGTACTTC
NA | TRBJ2-7 | NA | TRBV28 | CASRSAYEQYF | TGTGCCAGCAGATCGGCCTACGAGCAGTACTTC
NA | TRBJ1-1 | few | TRBV28 | CASSFPAGLNTEAFF | TGTGCCAGCAGTTTCCCAGCGGGCTTGAACACTGAAGCTTTCTTT
NA | TRBJ2-2 | NA | TRBV7-2 | CASSPHGGSNTGELFF | TGTGCCAGCAGCCCCCATGGGGGGAGCAACACCGGGGAGCTGTTTTTT
TRBD2 | TRBJ2-7 | NA | TRBV5-1 | CASSWYDGRASYEQYF | TGCGCCAGCAGCTGGTACGACGGGAGGGCCTCCTACGAGCAGTACTTC